Following are 25 T cell receptor beta chains from one sample sequenced in a study of OX40 agonist ivuxolimab in advanced cancers. Profiled with immunoSEQ multiplex PCR; TCRdb holds only in-frame clones, not every one. The sample records tens of thousands of clones, about 88% being singletons. The sequencing used CD4+ or CD8+ T cells sorted from blood, collected in a trial of the OX40 agonist ivuxolimab. The receptor source for this set is an adult with an advanced solid tumor such as melanoma, head and neck, liver or kidney cancer.

The chain links TRBV5-1 to TRBJ2-2; 8 positions match TRBD2. V shed 5 bases and J 7 bases; nucleotides not matched to a gene: 7. The V gene's germline CDR1 is SGHRS and CDR2 YFSETQ. CDR3 length: 14 amino acids. DNA of the CDR3: TGCGCCAGCAGACCCGGCGGGGGGAACGGGGAGCTGTTTTTT. It specifies CASRPGGGNGELFF.

In this sample, this clone turned up a few times. The rearrangement links TRBV18 to TRBJ1-1; 7 nucleotides match TRBD1. This CDR3 has 15 residues. CDR1 and CDR2 from the germline V gene are KGHSH and LQKENI. With 2 bases clipped from V and 1 base from J, the junction kept 4 bases outside the gene matches. The CDR3 loop is CASSPRTGENTEAFF. The DNA for the CDR3 is TGTGCCAGCTCACCAAGGACAGGAGAGAACACTGAAGCTTTCTTT.

DNA of the CDR3: TGTGCCAGCAGCTCGCTCAGAGGCACAGATACGCAGTATTTT. As protein: CASSSLRGTDTQYF. The genes are TRBV5-8 and TRBJ2-3, with D uncertain. The CDR3 spans 14 residues. The V gene lost 3 bases and the J gene lost 1 base, with 9 bases spanning the gap. The germline gives CDR1 SGHTS, CDR2 YDEGEE. The entire variable domain, with the rest obtained from reference TRBV5-8 and TRBJ2-3, is as follows: EAGVTQSPTHLIKTRGQQATLRCSPISGHTSVYWYQQALGLGLQFLLWYDEGEERNRGNFPPRFSGRQFPNYSSELNVNALELEDSALYLCASSSLRGTDTQYFGPGTRLTVL.

This chain links TRBV6-1 with TRBJ2-3; D possibly corresponds to TRBD2 (6 bases). The V gene lost 6 bases and the J gene lost 5 bases, with 12 bases spanning the gap. Germline V lookup: CDR1 MNHNS, CDR2 SASEGT. This CDR3 has 13 residues. As DNA, the CDR3 is TGTGCCAGCAGGCTCCCGGGAGTAGATACGCAGTATTTT. This gives the protein CASRLPGVDTQYF.

The chain is built from TRBV30 and TRBJ1-2; 11 bases are a match to TRBD1. This CDR3 contains 15 residues. Germline V gives CDR1 GTSNPN, CDR2 SVGIG (reference sequence). Trimming cost V 5 bases and J 6 bases; bases outside gene matches: 11. CDR3 DNA sequence: TGTGCCTGGGGACTGGACAGGGGGCGTACGGATGGCTACACCTTC. It is translated as CAWGLDRGRTDGYTF.

This clone has more than one count but fewer than ten. The CDR3 region is CASRSTGSDTQYF. The CDR3 DNA sequence: TGTGCCAGCAGAAGCACAGGCAGCGATACGCAGTATTTT. This chain uses TRBV28 with TRBJ2-3; weak D call: TRBD1 (5 bases). The germline gives CDR1 MDHEN, CDR2 SYDVKM. The CDR3 spans 13 residues. V lost 6 bases, J lost 6 bases, and 13 bases lay in between. Supplemented by reference TRBV28 and TRBJ2-3, the full variable domain reads DVKVTQSSRYLVKRTGEKVFLECVQDMDHENMFWYRQDPGLGLRLIYFSYDVKMKEKGDIPEGYSVSREKKERFSLILESASTNQTSMYLCASRSTGSDTQYFGPGTRLTVL.

The chain recombines TRBV5-6 with TRBJ1-4, with D possibly matching TRBD1 (5 bases). Germline V gene sequence: CDR1 SGHDT, CDR2 YYEEEE. The V end lost 1 base, the J end lost 3 bases, and 10 bases lay between the germline ends. The CDR3 has 15 residues. Written as DNA, the CDR3 is TGTGCCAGCAGCTTGACCAGGGTATCTAATGAAAAACTGTTTTTT. Residues: CASSLTRVSNEKLFF.

The chain is built from TRBV29-1 and TRBJ2-2, with TRBD1 matching 7 bases. The CDR3 runs to 13 residues. Germline values: CDR1 SQVTM, CDR2 ANQGSEA. The trim removed 7 bases at V and 5 bases at J, leaving 7 bases unmatched. This CDR3 reads CSAGTVLTGELFF. Here the CDR3 DNA reads TGCAGCGCTGGGACAGTATTAACCGGGGAGCTGTTTTTT.

V is TRBV7-3 and J is TRBJ2-1; 15 nucleotides agree with TRBD2. This CDR3 is built from 16 residues. Trimming removed 6 bases from V and 4 bases from J; junction bases left unmatched: 4. Looked up from germline, CDR1 is SGHTA and CDR2 is FQGTGA. The CDR3 sequence is CASSIGTSGGYNEQFF. The CDR3 DNA sequence: TGTGCCAGCAGTATTGGGACTAGCGGGGGGTACAATGAGCAGTTCTTC.

V is TRBV7-8 and J is TRBJ2-1, with D tentatively TRBD1 or TRBD2 (5 bases each). Germline V gene sequence: CDR1 SGHVS, CDR2 FQNEAQ. CDR3 length equals 15 residues. Trimming cost V 0 bases and J 2 bases, with 8 bases left between them. CDR3 residues: CASSLAGVAYNEQFF. CDR3 DNA: TGTGCCAGCAGCTTAGCGGGGGTTGCCTACAATGAGCAGTTCTTC.

The gene calls are TRBV2 and TRBJ1-1; 7 bases line up with TRBD1. The V and J ends lost 6 bases and 0 bases, in that order; junction bases with no gene match: 4. The CDR3 length is 14 residues. The germline V gene has CDR1 SNHLY and CDR2 FYNNEI. As DNA, the CDR3 is TGTGCCAGCAGCGGGACAGCTATGAACACTGAAGCTTTCTTT. This translates into CASSGTAMNTEAFF.

This chain joins TRBV11-2 and TRBJ2-7; a weak D match, TRBD1 (6 bases). The CDR3 consists of 14 residues. The ends were cut back, 0 bases at V and 3 bases at J, with 9 bases in the middle. The germline V gene encodes CDR1 SGHAT and CDR2 FQNNGV. The CDR3 DNA is TGTGCCAGCAGCTTAGAAAGGGACATCTACGAGCAGTACTTC. Protein product: CASSLERDIYEQYF.

V and J are TRBV19 and TRBJ2-1; 11 nucleotides align to TRBD2. Looked up from germline, CDR1 is LNHDA and CDR2 is SQIVND (reference sequence). This CDR3 region has 16 residues. Trimming took 7 bases from V and 4 from J; bases not matched to a gene: 9. CDR3 bases: TGTGCCAGTACCGAGTCCCGGACTAGCGGGTACAATGAGCAGTTCTTC. Translating it yields CASTESRTSGYNEQFF.

The rearrangement uses TRBV15 and TRBJ1-5; TRBD1 aligns across 8 bases. Germline V gene lookup returns CDR1 LNHNV and CDR2 YYDKDF (reference sequence). After removal of 8 bases from V and 4 bases from J, the junction contained 10 bases not matched to a gene. The CDR3 consists of 15 residues. CDR3 residues: CATLPGQGPNQPQHF. The CDR3 DNA follows: TGTGCCACCCTCCCAGGACAGGGCCCTAATCAGCCCCAGCATTTT.

The chain joins TRBV18 to TRBJ2-3; TRBD1 matches 8 bases. The V gene end was trimmed by 0 bases and the J gene end by 3 bases; junction bases not matched to a gene: 8. Germline CDR1 and CDR2: KGHSH and LQKENI. This CDR3 has 17 residues. The CDR3 DNA follows: TGTGCCAGCTCACCACCTACCGGGACAGGTGTTACAGATACGCAGTATTTT. Translation: CASSPPTGTGVTDTQYF.

The chain is built from TRBV7-2 and TRBJ2-4; tentatively, D is TRBD2 (6 bases). CDR1 is SGHTA and CDR2 is FQGNSA in the germline V gene. V shed 1 base and J shed 8 bases, with 6 bases lying between them. This CDR3 is 12 amino acids long. Here the CDR3 reads CASSLGGDIQYF. Here the CDR3 DNA reads TGTGCCAGCAGCTTAGGCGGGGACATTCAGTACTTC.

This clone was detected a few times. The V call is TRBV5-1, the J call TRBJ2-1, with TRBD2 matching 10 bases. With V trimmed by 0 bases and J by 10 bases, 4 bases remained unmatched. The CDR3 totals 14 residues. The V gene's germline CDR1 is SGHRS and CDR2 YFSETQ. CDR3 sequence reads: CASSLGTSGVEQFF. The CDR3 DNA sequence: TGCGCCAGCAGCTTGGGTACTAGCGGGGTCGAGCAGTTCTTC.

V and J are TRBV27 and TRBJ2-7, with D possibly being TRBD1 (6 bases). The germline gives CDR1 MNHEY, CDR2 SMNVEV (reference sequence). This CDR3 has 14 residues. V was shortened by 3 bases and J by 9 bases, with 18 bases between the two germline ends. CDR3 in amino acids: CASSLSKQGWMQYF. CDR3 DNA: TGTGCCAGCAGTTTGTCAAAACAGGGATGGATGCAGTACTTC.

V gene TRBV7-9 combines with J gene TRBJ2-5; D perhaps matches TRBD2 (6 bases). With 5 bases removed from V and 4 bases from J, the gap between germline ends came to 14 bases. The CDR3 spans 14 residues. Germline CDR1 and CDR2: SEHNR and FQNEAQ (reference sequence). The CDR3: CASSRQWGVETQYF. CDR3 DNA: TGTGCCAGCAGCCGTCAGTGGGGGGTAGAGACCCAGTACTTC.

The chain uses TRBV10-2 and TRBJ2-1; D is possibly TRBD2 (5 bases). Trimming left V 8 bases short and J 12 bases short, with 14 bases between. The length of the CDR3 is 11 residues. Germline CDR1 and CDR2: WSHSY and SAAADI. Here the CDR3 reads CASGDYGLQFF. As DNA, the CDR3 is TGCGCCAGCGGAGACTATGGACTGCAGTTCTTC.

This clone turned up a few times. The gene calls are TRBV4-3 and TRBJ2-5; 7 bases match TRBD2. The CDR3 is made up of 15 amino acids. Germline lookup yields CDR1 LGHNA and CDR2 YSLEER. V lost 4 bases and J lost 5; bases outside the gene matches: 10. This chain's CDR3 is CASSLRAGVDETQYF. DNA of the CDR3: TGCGCCAGCAGCCTACGGGCGGGAGTCGATGAGACCCAGTACTTC.

The chain employs TRBV18 and TRBJ2-5, with 8 bases fitting TRBD2. Germline CDR1 KGHSH, CDR2 LQKENI. Germline trimming cut 3 bases from V and 4 bases from J; bases unmatched to any gene: 4. CDR3 length: 14 residues. The CDR3 is CASSPSGRAETQYF. The CDR3 DNA is TGTGCCAGCTCACCGTCCGGGAGGGCAGAGACCCAGTACTTC.

The chain carries TRBV11-2 and TRBJ2-5; tentative D call: TRBD1 (5 bases). The CDR3 covers 15 residues. Per germline, CDR1 SGHAT and CDR2 FQNNGV. With 1 base removed from V and 3 bases from J, the gap between germline ends came to 12 bases. CDR3 nucleotides: TGTGCCAGCAGCTTAGGTACAGGAGTGGAAGAGACCCAGTACTTC. The encoded protein is CASSLGTGVEETQYF.

The V call is TRBV6-5, the J call TRBJ1-2; D gene uncertain. The CDR3 is made up of 13 amino acids. Germline loops: CDR1 MNHEY, CDR2 SVGAGI. The V end lost 7 bases, the J end lost 8 bases, and 17 bases lay between the germline ends. The CDR3 DNA follows: TGTGCCAGCACCTTGGACCCCTCTCTAGGCTACACCTTC. Amino acids: CASTLDPSLGYTF.

The chain employs TRBV19 and TRBJ2-6; D is undetermined. The CDR3 sequence is 16 residues long. Germline CDR1 and CDR2: LNHDA and SQIVND (reference sequence). V lost 3 bases and J 2 bases, leaving 11 bases between the germline ends. The chain's CDR3 is CASSIEAPTGANVLTF. The CDR3 region has the DNA TGTGCCAGTAGTATTGAGGCGCCGACTGGGGCCAACGTCCTGACTTTC.